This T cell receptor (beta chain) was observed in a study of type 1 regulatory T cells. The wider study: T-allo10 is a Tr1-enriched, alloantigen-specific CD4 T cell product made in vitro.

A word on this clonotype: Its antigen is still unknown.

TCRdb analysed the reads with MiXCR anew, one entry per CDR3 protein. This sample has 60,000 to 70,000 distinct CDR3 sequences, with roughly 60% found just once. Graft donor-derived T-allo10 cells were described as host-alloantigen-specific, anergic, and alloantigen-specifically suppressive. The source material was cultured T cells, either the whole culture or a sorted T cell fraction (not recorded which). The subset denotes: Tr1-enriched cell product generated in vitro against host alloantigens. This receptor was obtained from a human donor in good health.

DNA of the CDR3: TGTGCCAGCAGCCCGGGACTAGCGGACCCCTACGAGCAGTACTTC. It specifies CASSPGLADPYEQYF. The rearrangement links TRBV4-2 to TRBJ2-7; 11 nucleotides align to TRBD2. CDR1 is LGHNA, CDR2 YNFKEQ, per germline. The CDR3 runs to 15 residues. J was trimmed by 2 bases and V by 4 bases; bases with no gene match: 4.